This T cell receptor (beta chain) was identified in a study of human T cells and chemical hapten exposure. The wider study: Alopecia areata, totalis and universalis patients, mostly female, were included.

The CDR3 contains 17 residues. Germline CDR1 MDHEN, CDR2 SYDVKM. With V trimmed by 3 bases and J by 6 bases, 9 bases remained unmatched. This clonotype occurred a few times. Each CDR3 protein gets one entry after TCRdb re-called the RACE reads with MiXCR. The sample yields 250,000 or so distinct CDR3 sequences, more than 6.5% seen once. Time point: pre-sensitization, week 0. The treatment here: therapeutic diphenylcyclopropenone sensitization with weekly scalp DPC. V and J are TRBV28 and TRBJ2-1; 12 bases agree with TRBD2. The receptor was isolated from a woman between 35 and 50 years old with alopecia areata. Some clones in this sample may be carry-over from other donors' samples. The source material was whole blood, sampled in connection with sensitization to the hapten diphenylcyclopropenone (DPC). CDR3 in amino acids: CASSLLLAGGRVNEQFF. The CDR3 DNA reads TGTGCCAGCAGTTTGTTACTAGCGGGAGGCCGGGTCAATGAGCAGTTCTTC.